The 21 T cell receptor beta chains below all came from one sample that was sequenced in a study of blood T cell repertoires in COVID-19. Clones were sequenced by immunoSEQ multiplex PCR, and TCRdb holds only the in-frame ones, with some missing. In the table there are about 250,000 clones, 80% to 90% of which are singletons. The specimen sequenced was peripheral blood. The origin of the receptors is an elderly man with acute or convalescent COVID-19.

The count of this clone is one. This chain links TRBV6-1 with TRBJ1-1, with unresolved D. The CDR3 extends over 13 amino acids. Between the trimmed V and J ends, which lost 0 bases and 1 base, there was a span of 3 bases. Germline V CDR1 and CDR2: MNHNS, SASEGT. Here the CDR3 reads CASSEAANTEAFF. CDR3 nucleotides: TGTGCCAGCAGTGAAGCGGCGAACACTGAAGCTTTCTTT.

This chain links TRBV4-1 with TRBJ2-1, with 9 nucleotides matching TRBD1. V gave up 6 bases and J gave up 4 bases; unmatched junction bases: 7. This CDR3 contains 15 residues. Germline V gene sequence: CDR1 MGHRA, CDR2 YSYEKL. The CDR3 DNA is TGCGCCAGCAGAACCGGGACAGGGTATTACAATGAGCAGTTCTTC. Amino acids: CASRTGTGYYNEQFF.

The chain links TRBV6-1 to TRBJ2-2; a weak D match, TRBD2 (6 bases). The germline V and J ends were trimmed by 0 bases and 6 bases, with 20 bases remaining between them. CDR1 and CDR2 from the germline V gene are MNHNS and SASEGT. This CDR3 region has 18 residues. The CDR3 loop is CASSEARGAVLIPGELFF. The CDR3 DNA reads TGTGCCAGCAGTGAAGCGCGGGGCGCGGTTCTTATTCCCGGGGAGCTGTTTTTT.

DNA for the CDR3: TGTGCCAGTAGTCCCACCGGGTTCACCTATGGCTACACCTTC. Translated, it gives CASSPTGFTYGYTF. The V and J genes are TRBV19 and TRBJ1-2; no clear D. With 5 bases removed from V and 4 bases from J, the gap between germline ends came to 14 bases. Germline V gene data show CDR1 as LNHDA and CDR2 as SQIVND (reference sequence). There are 14 residues in the CDR3. Based on the CDR3 plus reference TRBV19 and TRBJ1-2, the full variable domain is DGGITQSPKYLFRKEGQNVTLSCEQNLNHDAMYWYRQDPGQGLRLIYYSQIVNDFQKGDIAEGYSVSREKKESFPLTVTSAQKNPTAFYLCASSPTGFTYGYTFGSGTRLTVV.

This sequence joins TRBV2 and TRBJ2-3; 11 bases are a match to TRBD1. The CDR3 totals 16 residues. Per the germline V gene, CDR1 is SNHLY and CDR2 is FYNNEI. After removal of 4 bases from V and 4 bases from J, the junction contained 7 bases not matched to a gene. The CDR3 DNA is TGTGCCAGCAGTGCATGGGACAGGGGGTTCTCAGATACGCAGTATTTT. Translating it yields CASSAWDRGFSDTQYF.

This chain joins TRBV6-5 and TRBJ2-3; 7 nucleotides match TRBD2. Per germline, CDR1 MNHEY and CDR2 SVGAGI. The V gene end was trimmed by 6 bases and the J gene end by 6 bases; junction bases not matched to a gene: 12. This CDR3 is built from 15 residues. CDR3 DNA: TGTGCCAGCAGCCGGAGGGAGGGCCCAGGGGATACGCAGTATTTT. This gives the protein CASSRREGPGDTQYF.

The chain couples TRBV29-1 to TRBJ2-7, with D possibly being TRBD2 (6 bases). The CDR3 extends over 13 amino acids. Germline CDR1 is SQVTM and CDR2 is ANQGSEA. V lost 4 bases and J lost 5, with 15 bases in between. CDR3 nucleotide sequence: TGCAGCGTTGCGGGACTGAGATTAAACGAGCAGTACTTC. Protein: CSVAGLRLNEQYF.

The gene calls are TRBV3-1 (or the pseudogene TRBV3-2) and TRBJ1-1; TRBD1 aligns across 9 bases. CDR3 length: 17 amino acids. J lost 0 bases, V lost 5 bases, and 10 bases had no gene match. Germline assignment: CDR1 LGHDT and CDR2 YNNKEL (reference sequence). The DNA of the CDR3 is TGTGCCAGCAGCTCACGATGGACAGGGGTCATGAACACTGAAGCTTTCTTT. Protein: CASSSRWTGVMNTEAFF.

The chain is built from TRBV4-1 and TRBJ2-1; D is unclear. The CDR3 consists of 16 residues. The ends were cut back, 1 base at V and 0 bases at J, with 10 bases in the middle. Looked up from germline, CDR1 is MGHRA and CDR2 is YSYEKL. This CDR3 is CASSQGLTSSYNEQFF. The CDR3 coding sequence is TGCGCCAGCAGCCAAGGACTGACCAGCTCCTACAATGAGCAGTTCTTC.

The chain has TRBV30 and TRBJ2-3, with a weak D call TRBD2 (5 bases). The ends were cut back, 4 bases at V and 2 bases at J, with 13 bases in the middle. Germline CDR1 GTSNPN, CDR2 SVGIG (reference sequence). The CDR3 has 14 residues. CDR3 DNA: TGTGCCTGGACCCTGGGAGTCCCCACAGATACGCAGTATTTT. It specifies CAWTLGVPTDTQYF.

CDR3 region: CASSVERGNQPQHF. The CDR3 DNA reads TGTGCCAGCAGTGTTGAGAGAGGCAATCAGCCCCAGCATTTT. V and J are TRBV2 and TRBJ1-5, with unresolved D. With 4 bases removed from V and 2 bases from J, the gap between germline ends came to 9 bases. Germline V gene sequence: CDR1 SNHLY, CDR2 FYNNEI. The CDR3 totals 14 residues.

The V call is TRBV10-1, the J call TRBJ2-7; D possibly corresponds to TRBD2 (5 bases). This CDR3 is built from 13 residues. Trimming stripped 4 bases from V and 3 bases from J, with 10 bases between. Germline CDR1 reads WNHNN; CDR2 reads SYGVQD (reference sequence). The DNA of the CDR3 is TGCGCCAGCAGTGCAGCGGACGACTACGAGCAGTACTTC. It codes for CASSAADDYEQYF.

V usage is TRBV5-1 and J usage is TRBJ2-3; possible D gene TRBD2, 5 bases. Germline V gene data show CDR1 as SGHRS and CDR2 as YFSETQ. V was trimmed by 4 bases and J by 5 bases, leaving 11 bases between them. The CDR3 runs 13 residues. CDR3 nucleotides: TGCGCCAGCAGCCCGGGGAGTGGAGATACGCAGTATTTT. Translation gives CASSPGSGDTQYF.

This chain connects TRBV19 to TRBJ2-5; D not resolved. The CDR3 runs to 16 residues. Germline V CDR1 and CDR2: LNHDA, SQIVND (reference sequence). V lost 5 bases to trimming and J lost 1 base, with 17 bases between them. In DNA form, the CDR3 reads TGTGCCAGTAGTTATGGCCTCAACCGCCCCCAAGAGACCCAGTACTTC. It codes for CASSYGLNRPQETQYF.

The V gene is TRBV2, the J gene TRBJ1-2, with TRBD1 matching over 9 bases. CDR3 size: 14 residues. CDR1 is SNHLY, CDR2 FYNNEI, per germline. V was pared by 8 bases and J by 7 bases, with 11 bases of the junction left unmatched. CDR3 sequence (DNA): TGTGCCAGCGGCTCCGGGACAGGGTTGGGTGGCTACACCTTC. It specifies CASGSGTGLGGYTF.

The rearrangement links TRBV6-2 or TRBV6-3 to TRBJ2-7; 7 nucleotides agree with TRBD2. This CDR3 has 16 amino acids. Germline V gene data show CDR1 as MNHEY and CDR2 as SVGEGT. V was clipped by 5 bases and J by 0 bases; unmatched bases: 10. The CDR3 spells CASSAVFAGDSYEQYF. The CDR3 nucleotides are TGTGCCAGCAGTGCCGTCTTCGCGGGAGACTCCTACGAGCAGTACTTC.

In this sample, this clone turned up once. This chain uses TRBV9 with TRBJ1-3; maybe TRBD1 (5 bases). V was clipped by 0 bases and J by 4 bases, with 11 bases between them. The V gene's germline CDR1 is SGDLS and CDR2 YYNGEE. The CDR3 is made up of 15 amino acids. Here the CDR3 DNA reads TGTGCCAGCAGCGTAGATCAGGGTGTAGGAAACACCATATATTTT. This translates into CASSVDQGVGNTIYF.

V is TRBV28 and J is TRBJ1-2; 8 bases align to TRBD1. The length of the CDR3 is 14 residues. The germline CDR1 and CDR2 sequences are MDHEN and SYDVKM. Losses at the gene ends were 5 bases for V and 6 bases for J; bases not matched to a gene: 8. CDR3 DNA sequence: TGTGCCAGCAGTCCCTCGGACAGGGATGATGGCTACACCTTC. Amino acid sequence: CASSPSDRDDGYTF.

In its sample, this clone was seen once. The rearrangement uses TRBV28 and TRBJ1-2; no clear D. The germline V and J ends were trimmed by 2 bases and 1 base, with 8 bases remaining between them. The CDR3 runs 14 residues. The V gene's germline CDR1 is MDHEN and CDR2 SYDVKM. The CDR3 nucleotides are TGTGCCAGCAGTTTAATCGGGGATAACTATGGCTACACCTTC. Protein sequence: CASSLIGDNYGYTF.

This clone was counted a few times. J is TRBJ2-2 and V is TRBV2, with 7 positions matching TRBD2. The CDR3 has 15 residues. Unmatched junction bases numbered 5, after V lost 6 bases and J lost 1 base. CDR1 SNHLY and CDR2 FYNNEI come from the germline V gene. CDR3 bases: TGTGCCAGCAGAACTAGCGAGGTGAACACCGGGGAGCTGTTTTTT. This encodes CASRTSEVNTGELFF.

This clone was found a few times. The chain joins TRBV5-4 to TRBJ2-3; 12 bases are shared with TRBD2. The J segment lost 6 bases and the V segment lost 3 bases, leaving 11 bases of the junction unmatched. The CDR3 spans 17 residues. Germline V lookup: CDR1 SGHNT, CDR2 YYREEE (reference sequence). Here the CDR3 DNA reads TGTGCCAGCAGCTCAGGACTAGCGGGATTGAACGTCGATACGCAGTATTTT. Residues: CASSSGLAGLNVDTQYF.